This T cell receptor beta chain was recovered during a study of technical replicates of blood from a handful of donors. Trimming took off 7 bases at V and 3 bases at J, with 9 bases between the two ends. Germline V gives CDR1 SNHLY, CDR2 FYNNEI. This CDR3 spans 12 amino acids. Profiling relied on immunoSEQ multiplex PCR, and the TCRdb table lists in-frame clones only, not all of them. The sample has some 80,000 clones, around 95% seen once. Sequenced: T cells isolated from PBMCs. The chain employs TRBV2 and TRBJ1-2, with D uncertain. The sequence came from a human donor in good health. Written as DNA, the CDR3 is TGTGCCAGCATAGGTCGGGACTATGGCTACACCTTC. Translated: CASIGRDYGYTF.